Below, 29 T cell receptor beta chains from the same sample are listed, as sequenced in a study of blood T cell repertoires in COVID-19. The assay was immunoSEQ multiplex PCR, and TCRdb's table has in-frame clones only and misses some. The table has about 320,000 clones, over 80% seen once. Sequencing was performed on PBMCs or T cells enriched from blood (not recorded which). All receptors come from a woman aged 18-35 years who had recovered from COVID-19.

This clone was recorded only once. J is TRBJ2-5 and V is TRBV19; 7 bases are a match to TRBD2. This CDR3 region has 13 residues. Unmatched junction bases numbered 10, after V lost 10 bases and J lost 5 bases. Germline V lookup: CDR1 LNHDA, CDR2 SQIVND (reference sequence). This CDR3 reads CATTPGGGETQYF. The CDR3 region has the DNA TGTGCCACCACGCCGGGGGGAGGGGAGACCCAGTACTTC.

The genes are TRBV6-2 or TRBV6-3 and TRBJ1-2; TRBD1 matches at 7 bases. V lost 5 bases and J lost 8; bases outside the gene matches: 2. Germline lookup yields CDR1 MNHEY and CDR2 SVGEGT. The CDR3 has 11 residues. The CDR3 reads CASSQTGGYTF. The CDR3 region has the DNA TGTGCCAGCAGTCAGACAGGGGGCTACACCTTC.

J is TRBJ2-3 and V is TRBV9; 8 bases agree with TRBD2. Germline V gene data show CDR1 as SGDLS and CDR2 as YYNGEE. The junction had 9 bases not matched to a gene; V was cut back by 6 bases and J by 3 bases. This CDR3 spans 15 amino acids. The CDR3: CASKLGAGATDTQYF. In DNA, the CDR3 is TGTGCCAGCAAGTTGGGAGCGGGAGCGACAGATACGCAGTATTTT.

V gene TRBV28 combines with J gene TRBJ1-2; D gene unclear. Trimming pared 3 bases from V and 4 bases from J, leaving 15 bases between. Germline lookup yields CDR1 MDHEN and CDR2 SYDVKM. The length of the CDR3 is 15 residues. The CDR3 loop is CASSFRSATLYGYTF. The CDR3 nucleotides are TGTGCCAGCAGTTTCCGCAGCGCCACCCTCTATGGCTACACCTTC.

This clone came up many times. Different DNA sequences within this sample yield the same CDR3. The chain links TRBV18 to TRBJ1-3; TRBD1 is a possible D gene (5 bases). Germline V gives CDR1 KGHSH, CDR2 LQKENI. V lost 3 bases and J 1 base, leaving 7 bases between the germline ends. CDR3 length: 14 amino acids. This CDR3 is CASSPTGSGNTIYF. CDR3 coding DNA: TGTGCCAGCTCACCCACAGGTTCTGGAAACACCATATATTTT.

This clone was counted only a few times. The rearrangement joins TRBV14 to TRBJ2-1, with D perhaps matching TRBD2 (5 bases). The ends were cut back, 0 bases at V and 5 bases at J, with 17 bases in the middle. The length of the CDR3 is 17 residues. CDR1 and CDR2 (germline): SGHDN, FVKESK. CDR3 coding DNA: TGTGCCAGCAGCCAAGATAAAGTGAGGGTTCGGGACAATGAGCAGTTCTTC. Encoded protein: CASSQDKVRVRDNEQFF.

The rearrangement links TRBV28 to TRBJ2-5, with D tentatively TRBD1 (5 bases). The V gene lost 8 bases and the J gene lost 7 bases, with 14 bases spanning the gap. Germline CDR1 reads MDHEN; CDR2 reads SYDVKM. The CDR3 is 12 amino acids. This chain's CDR3 is CASGLGRRTQYF. The DNA for the CDR3 is TGTGCCAGCGGGCTGGGGCGGCGGACCCAGTACTTC.

This clone occurred once. This chain joins TRBV3-1 (or the pseudogene TRBV3-2) and TRBJ1-5; D not certain. Germline-derived CDR1 and CDR2 are LGHDT and YNNKEL (reference sequence). V dropped 4 bases and J dropped 4 bases, with 8 bases sitting between them. The CDR3 is made up of 13 amino acids. CDR3 sequence (DNA): TGTGCCAGCAGCCTGGCAGTAAATCAGCCCCAGCATTTT. This gives the protein CASSLAVNQPQHF.

The chain joins TRBV7-8 to TRBJ1-1; a weak D match, TRBD1 (5 bases). Per germline, CDR1 SGHVS and CDR2 FQNEAQ. The length of the CDR3 is 13 residues. Trimming took 3 bases from V and 5 from J, leaving 10 bases between them. CDR3 in amino acids: CASSFRRDTEAFF. The DNA of the CDR3 is TGTGCCAGCAGCTTCCGCAGGGATACTGAAGCTTTCTTT.

Notes on this clone: The same CDR3 also results from other DNA sequences found in this sample. The chain uses TRBV13 and TRBJ1-2; the D gene is possibly TRBD1 (5 bases). The CDR3 has 15 residues. The V end lost 5 bases, the J end lost 4 bases, and 17 bases lay between the germline ends. The germline gives CDR1 PRHDT, CDR2 FYEKMQ (reference sequence). The CDR3 is CASSTRDSGGYGYTF. DNA of the CDR3: TGTGCCAGCAGCACCCGGGACTCAGGCGGCTATGGCTACACCTTC.

V and J are TRBV18 and TRBJ1-1; D may be TRBD1 (6 bases). Germline CDR1 is KGHSH and CDR2 is LQKENI. Deletions cut 2 bases from V and 7 bases from J, with 14 bases between. This CDR3 has 14 amino acids. In nucleotides, the CDR3 is TGTGCCAGCTCACCATCCGGACAGTTTATTGAAGCTTTCTTT. Its translation: CASSPSGQFIEAFF.

The chain links TRBV19 to TRBJ1-4; possibly TRBD1 for D (5 bases). The germline V gene has CDR1 LNHDA and CDR2 SQIVND (reference sequence). This CDR3 is 14 amino acids long. V lost 11 bases, J lost 4 bases, and 17 bases lay in between. The CDR3 sequence is CAASGSGVNEKLFF. The CDR3 bases are TGTGCCGCGTCGGGCTCGGGGGTTAATGAAAAACTGTTTTTT.

The chain uses TRBV15 and TRBJ2-7, with D possibly matching TRBD1 (5 bases). CDR1 is LNHNV and CDR2 is YYDKDF in the germline V gene (reference sequence). The CDR3 extends over 15 amino acids. Trimming removed 1 base from V and 2 bases from J, with 12 bases in between. CDR3 sequence: CATSRGGRQAYEQYF. The DNA of the CDR3 is TGTGCCACCAGCAGAGGGGGCAGGCAAGCCTACGAGCAGTACTTC.

The chain is built from TRBV9 and TRBJ1-4; D gene ambiguous. The CDR3 sequence is 14 residues long. V was pared by 4 bases and J by 5 bases, with 12 bases between. CDR1 and CDR2 from the germline V gene are SGDLS and YYNGEE. Here the CDR3 reads CASSISAGNEKLFF. CDR3 in DNA: TGTGCCAGCAGCATCAGTGCGGGGAATGAAAAACTGTTTTTT.

The V call is TRBV7-2, the J call TRBJ2-7; weak D call: TRBD2 (5 bases). CDR1 is SGHTA and CDR2 is FQGNSA in the germline V gene. V was shortened by 0 bases and J by 4 bases, with 7 bases between the two germline ends. This CDR3 has 13 residues. The CDR3 loop reads CASSLASEYEQYF. The CDR3 DNA sequence: TGTGCCAGCAGCTTAGCTAGCGAGTACGAGCAGTACTTC.

Here the CDR3 reads CASSSLVSTTPSSNYGYTF. In nucleotides, the CDR3 is TGTGCCAGCAGTTCCCTCGTCTCGACGACTCCCTCATCAAACTATGGCTACACCTTC. V gene TRBV28 combines with J gene TRBJ1-2, with unresolved D. This CDR3 comprises 19 residues. Germline CDR1 is MDHEN and CDR2 is SYDVKM. V shed 4 bases and J shed 2 bases, with 26 bases lying between them.

This chain uses TRBV5-1 with TRBJ2-4; 13 bases are shared with TRBD2. The CDR3 is made up of 16 amino acids. CDR1 is SGHRS, CDR2 YFSETQ, per germline. V lost 3 bases and J lost 10; bases outside the gene matches: 10. For the CDR3, the DNA is TGCGCCAGCAGCTCATGGACTAGCGGGAGAGTTGGGATTCAGTACTTC. Its translation is CASSSWTSGRVGIQYF. Based on the CDR3 plus reference TRBV5-1 and TRBJ2-4, the full variable domain is KAGVTQTPRYLIKTRGQQVTLSCSPISGHRSVSWYQQTPGQGLQFLFEYFSETQRNKGNFPGRFSGRQFSNSRSEMNVSTLELGDSALYLCASSSWTSGRVGIQYFGAGTRLSVL.

The chain has TRBV6-5 and TRBJ2-7, with D maybe TRBD1 (5 bases). CDR1 and CDR2 (germline): MNHEY, SVGAGI. V was shortened by 6 bases and J by 2 bases, with 14 bases between the two germline ends. This CDR3 has 14 amino acids. The CDR3 nucleotides are TGTGCCAGCAGACCTACGACAGCAACCTACGAGCAGTACTTC. Residues: CASRPTTATYEQYF.

The chain recombines TRBV25-1 with TRBJ2-7, with 14 bases lining up with TRBD2. This CDR3 region has 18 residues. J gave up 5 bases and V 4 bases, and 13 bases lay outside the gene matches. The germline gives CDR1 MGHDK, CDR2 SYGVNS. The CDR3 here is CASSGRLAGGRRINEQYF. The CDR3 DNA reads TGTGCCAGCAGTGGACGACTAGCGGGAGGGAGACGTATAAACGAGCAGTACTTC.

To note about this clone: This specimen includes other DNA sequences encoding the same CDR3. This chain uses TRBV3-1 (or the pseudogene TRBV3-2) with TRBJ2-5; no reliable D call. V dropped 0 bases and J dropped 2 bases, with 4 bases sitting between them. The CDR3 totals 13 residues. CDR1 is LGHDT, CDR2 YNNKEL, per germline (reference sequence). CDR3 sequence (DNA): TGTGCCAGCAGCCAAGACCGTCAAGAGACCCAGTACTTC. It is translated as CASSQDRQETQYF.

V gene TRBV9 combines with J gene TRBJ2-5; 11 nucleotides line up with TRBD2. The junction had 14 bases not matched to a gene; V was cut back by 0 bases and J by 1 base. CDR3 size: 20 residues. In germline, CDR1 is SGDLS, CDR2 YYNGEE. The CDR3 here is CASSVASTATSGALQETQYF. For the CDR3, the DNA is TGTGCCAGCAGCGTAGCCTCGACCGCGACTAGCGGGGCCCTCCAAGAGACCCAGTACTTC. Combining the CDR3 with reference TRBV9 and TRBJ2-5 gives the whole variable domain DSGVTQTPKHLITATGQRVTLRCSPRSGDLSVYWYQQSLDQGLQFLIQYYNGEERAKGNILERFSAQQFPDLHSELNLSSLELGDSALYFCASSVASTATSGALQETQYFGPGTRLLVL.

The chain couples TRBV5-4 to TRBJ1-5; 7 nucleotides align to TRBD1. The length of the CDR3 is 17 residues. V shed 2 bases and J 5 bases; nucleotides not matched to a gene: 13. CDR1 and CDR2 (germline): SGHNT, YYREEE (reference sequence). The CDR3 region is CASSLKVAGTAHQPQHF. DNA of the CDR3: TGTGCCAGCAGCTTAAAGGTAGCCGGGACAGCCCATCAGCCCCAGCATTTT.

This clone was seen only once. The chain recombines TRBV5-1 with TRBJ1-4; weak D call: TRBD1 (5 bases). CDR3 length equals 14 residues. Germline CDR1 and CDR2: SGHRS and YFSETQ. With 0 bases removed from V and 7 bases from J, the gap between germline ends came to 10 bases. The DNA for the CDR3 is TGCGCCAGCAGCTTGGAGGGTAGGGGTGAAAAACTGTTTTTT. Residues: CASSLEGRGEKLFF. The entire variable domain, with the rest obtained from reference TRBV5-1 and TRBJ1-4, is as follows: KAGVTQTPRYLIKTRGQQVTLSCSPISGHRSVSWYQQTPGQGLQFLFEYFSETQRNKGNFPGRFSGRQFSNSRSEMNVSTLELGDSALYLCASSLEGRGEKLFFGSGTQLSVL.

The chain links TRBV4-2 to TRBJ1-2; 8 nucleotides line up with TRBD1. The CDR3 has 16 amino acids. Trimming took 0 bases from V and 4 from J; bases not matched to a gene: 7. Germline lookup yields CDR1 LGHNA and CDR2 YNFKEQ. The CDR3 here is CASSQDPGQGSYGYTF. The CDR3 DNA sequence: TGTGCCAGCAGCCAAGATCCCGGACAGGGCAGCTATGGCTACACCTTC.

The chain uses TRBV5-1 and TRBJ1-6; TRBD1 aligns across 8 bases. The junction had 4 bases not matched to a gene; V was cut back by 1 base and J by 7 bases. Germline loops: CDR1 SGHRS, CDR2 YFSETQ. The CDR3 has 15 residues. DNA of the CDR3: TGCGCCAGCAGCTTGAACAGGGGGGACAATTCACCCCTCCACTTT. It encodes CASSLNRGDNSPLHF.

The V gene is TRBV15, the J gene TRBJ2-1; D gene unclear. V dropped 2 bases and J dropped 8 bases, with 10 bases sitting between them. The length of the CDR3 is 13 residues. The V gene's germline CDR1 is LNHNV and CDR2 YYDKDF (reference sequence). The CDR3 DNA reads TGTGCCACCAGCAGACTAGTTTCTTATGAGCAGTTCTTC. This codes for CATSRLVSYEQFF.

The V and J genes are TRBV19 and TRBJ2-7; 12 nucleotides agree with TRBD1. The CDR3 runs 24 residues. The junction had 32 bases not matched to a gene; V was cut back by 8 bases and J by 0 bases. Germline V gene lookup returns CDR1 LNHDA and CDR2 SQIVND (reference sequence). CDR3 amino acids: CASSGTGGFQTTTRTTVSSYEQYF. The CDR3 nucleotides are TGTGCCAGTTCCGGGACAGGGGGCTTTCAGACCACGACACGGACCACCGTGAGCTCCTACGAGCAGTACTTC.

The chain combines TRBV5-4 with TRBJ1-2; TRBD1 aligns across 9 bases. This CDR3 contains 16 residues. In germline, CDR1 is SGHNT, CDR2 YYREEE (reference sequence). V gave up 4 bases and J gave up 4 bases; unmatched junction bases: 11. The CDR3 DNA reads TGTGCCAGCAGCAGAGCTAACAGGGGGCGCAGCTATGGCTACACCTTC. Translated: CASSRANRGRSYGYTF.

The V gene is TRBV2, the J gene TRBJ1-2, with a weak D call TRBD1 (5 bases). The CDR3 contains 12 residues. Looked up from germline, CDR1 is SNHLY and CDR2 is FYNNEI. The V end was cut by 6 bases, the J end by 3 bases, with 8 bases between. Here the CDR3 reads CASRTEYYGYTF. CDR3 coding DNA: TGTGCCAGCAGGACAGAGTACTATGGCTACACCTTC.